The 3 T cell receptor beta chains presented below share a single source sample, sequenced in a study of breast tumors, draining lymph nodes, adjacent tissues. Samples came from axillary lymph nodes draining the breast cancer. MiXCR was run by TCRdb on the multiplex PCR reads, yielding one entry per CDR3 protein. The data hold 100,000 or so distinct CDR3 sequences, with roughly 20% observed a single time. Sequenced sample: axillary lymph node tissue. These receptors came from a female donor with breast cancer. Some clones in this sample may be carry-over from other donors' samples.

The chain employs TRBV7-2 and TRBJ1-2; 10 nucleotides match TRBD1. CDR1 and CDR2 (germline): SGHTA, FQGNSA. The J segment lost 5 bases and the V segment lost 5 bases, leaving 5 bases of the junction unmatched. The CDR3 covers 14 residues. The CDR3 sequence: CASSKGQGVYGYTF. The CDR3 DNA sequence: TGTGCCAGCAGCAAAGGACAGGGGGTTTATGGCTACACCTTC. The full variable domain, with the rest looked up from reference TRBV7-2 and TRBJ1-2, is GAGVSQSPSNKVTEKGKDVELRCDPISGHTALYWYRQSLGQGLEFLIYFQGNSAPDKSGLPSDRFSAERTGGSVSTLTIQRTQQEDSAVYLCASSKGQGVYGYTFGSGTRLTVV.

To note about this clonotype: A read error may explain this, as a much larger clone is one base away. V is TRBV2 and J is TRBJ2-7; 12 nucleotides align to TRBD2. The CDR3 sequence is 17 residues long. The germline CDR1 and CDR2 sequences are SNHLY and FYNNEI. CDR3 bases: TGTACCAGCAGTTTTGGACTAGCGGGACTCCCCACCTACGAGCAGTACTTC. Protein sequence: CTSSFGLAGLPTYEQYF. The full variable domain, completed using reference TRBV2 and TRBJ2-7, is EPEVTQTPSHQVTQMGQEVILRCVPISNHLYFYWYRQILGQKVEFLVSFYNNEISEKSEIFDDQFSVERPDGSNFTLKIRSTKLEDSAMYFCTSSFGLAGLPTYEQYFGPGTRLTVT.

The table lists this clonotype with many counts. DNA for the CDR3: TGTGCCAGCAGGCAGGGGGACTCACCCCTCCACTTT. As protein: CASRQGDSPLHF. The V call is TRBV2, the J call TRBJ1-6, with 7 bases that match TRBD1. The V and J ends lost 6 bases and 10 bases, in that order; junction bases with no gene match: 3. Germline lookup yields CDR1 SNHLY and CDR2 FYNNEI. The CDR3 has 12 amino acids. Variable domain in full (rest from reference TRBV2 and TRBJ1-6): EPEVTQTPSHQVTQMGQEVILRCVPISNHLYFYWYRQILGQKVEFLVSFYNNEISEKSEIFDDQFSVERPDGSNFTLKIRSTKLEDSAMYFCASRQGDSPLHFGNGTRLTVT.